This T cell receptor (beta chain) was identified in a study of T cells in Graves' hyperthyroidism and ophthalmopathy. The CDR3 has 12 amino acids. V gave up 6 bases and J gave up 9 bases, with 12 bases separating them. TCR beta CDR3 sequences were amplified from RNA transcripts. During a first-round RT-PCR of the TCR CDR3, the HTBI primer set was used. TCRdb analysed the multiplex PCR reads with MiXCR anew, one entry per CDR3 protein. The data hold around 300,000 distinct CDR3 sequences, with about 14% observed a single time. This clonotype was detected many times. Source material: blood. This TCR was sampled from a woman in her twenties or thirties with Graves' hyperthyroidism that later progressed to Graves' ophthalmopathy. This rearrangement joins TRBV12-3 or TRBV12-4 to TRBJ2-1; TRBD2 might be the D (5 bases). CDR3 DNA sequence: TGTGCCAGCAGCAAACTAGGAATTGAGCAGTTCTTC. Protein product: CASSKLGIEQFF.